Sequencing of this T cell receptor beta chain was carried out in a study of blood T cells in healthy people across ages. The second PCR ran about 6 to 11 cycles with a sample-barcoded 5' primer and J-beta primers. In TCRdb, the 5' RACE reads were re-called with MiXCR into one record per CDR3 protein. Of some 1,500,000 distinct CDR3 sequences in the sample, 40% to 45% are singletons; the top ten hold about 4%. Caucasian individuals from Russia who were healthy and aged about 6 to 95 acted as donors. Germline CDR1 and CDR2: SGHTA and FQGNSA. Trimming cost V 5 bases and J 7 bases; bases outside gene matches: 15. This CDR3 has 18 amino acids.

The V gene is TRBV7-2, the J gene TRBJ2-7; 15 bases are a match to TRBD2. The receptor was derived from a woman aged 18-29 years in good health. Sequencing used blood. CDR3 in amino acids: CASSLGLAGGRSYNEQYF. CDR3 DNA sequence: TGTGCCAGCAGCCTGGGACTAGCGGGAGGTAGATCCTACAATGAGCAGTACTTC. Full variable domain (remainder filled in from reference TRBV7-2 and TRBJ2-7): GAGVSQSPSNKVTEKGKDVELRCDPISGHTALYWYRQSLGQGLEFLIYFQGNSAPDKSGLPSDRFSAERTGGSVSTLTIQRTQQEDSAVYLCASSLGLAGGRSYNEQYFGPGTRLTVT.